Below are 31 T cell receptor beta chains sequenced from a single sample in a study of a mutant IDH1 vaccine in newly diagnosed glioma. Time point given: week 47, end of study. Vaccinated patients received 300 ug of mutant IDH1 20-mer peptide per dose, with topical imiquimod. Their cognate antigens are unknown. Sequencing used immunoSEQ multiplex PCR; TCRdb keeps in-frame clones, though not all of them. This sample has approximately 100,000 clones, with over 85% found just once. Source: PBMCs, taken from a glioma patient whose treatment included an IDH1 peptide vaccine. The receptors were sampled from a woman aged 50 to 60 with glioma.

This clone turned up a few times. For the CDR3, the DNA is TGTGCCAGCAGCCCTCAAAGGACAGGGCAAGAGACCCAGTACTTC. Its protein product is CASSPQRTGQETQYF. This sequence joins TRBV27 and TRBJ2-5, with TRBD1 identical over 8 bases. Trimming at V came to 6 bases and at J to 2 bases, leaving 8 bases not matched to a gene. The CDR3 spans 15 residues. CDR1 is MNHEY, CDR2 SMNVEV, per germline (reference sequence).

Here the CDR3 reads CASSLDSGVNQPQHF. CDR3 bases: TGCGCCAGCAGCTTGGACTCAGGGGTCAATCAGCCCCAGCATTTT. The J gene is TRBJ1-5, the V gene TRBV5-1, with D possibly matching TRBD1 (6 bases). The CDR3 is made up of 15 amino acids. CDR1 is SGHRS, CDR2 YFSETQ, per germline. Trimming removed 0 bases from V and 3 bases from J, with 10 bases in between.

This chain connects TRBV28 to TRBJ1-2; D unclear. Trimming cost V 5 bases and J 4 bases, with 14 bases left between them. CDR1 and CDR2 from the germline V gene are MDHEN and SYDVKM. The CDR3 sequence is 14 residues long. CDR3 amino acids: CASSLTEFLYGYTF. CDR3 sequence (DNA): TGTGCCAGCAGTCTAACAGAATTCCTCTATGGCTACACCTTC.

Turning to this clone: The junction departs from germline at one end; a sequencing error may be responsible. The CDR3 loop is CASSWGRGKQPQHF. In DNA form, the CDR3 reads TGTGCCAGCAGTTGGGGGAGGGGCAAGCAGCCCCAGCATTTT. The V gene is TRBV27, the J gene TRBJ1-5, with D possibly being TRBD1 (5 bases). CDR3 length: 14 amino acids. Looked up from germline, CDR1 is MNHEY and CDR2 is SMNVEV (reference sequence).

This clone was seen only once. The V gene is TRBV28, the J gene TRBJ2-1, with no clear D. V was clipped by 6 bases and J by 8 bases, with 20 bases between them. In germline, CDR1 is MDHEN, CDR2 SYDVKM. The CDR3 length is 15 residues. The DNA for the CDR3 is TGTGCCAGCAGCACCACCCGTCGGTATGACGATGAGCAGTTCTTC. It is translated as CASSTTRRYDDEQFF.

The chain employs TRBV10-3 and TRBJ2-1; a weak D match, TRBD2 (5 bases). Germline CDR1 and CDR2: ENHRY and SYGVKD. Trimming cost V 0 bases and J 5 bases, with 14 bases left between them. The CDR3 runs to 16 residues. In DNA form, the CDR3 reads TGTGCCATCAGTGAGTCGGTTAGTGGACTTGACAATGAGCAGTTCTTC. Translation: CAISESVSGLDNEQFF.

The gene calls are TRBV5-1 and TRBJ2-2; no clear D gene. V was cut by 0 bases and J by 0 bases, with 6 bases left in between. The CDR3 contains 15 residues. The germline V gene encodes CDR1 SGHRS and CDR2 YFSETQ. The CDR3 DNA sequence: TGCGCCAGCAGCTTGGTAGGTTCGAACACCGGGGAGCTGTTTTTT. Its protein product is CASSLVGSNTGELFF.

This rearrangement joins TRBV6-1 to TRBJ1-5; D unclear. V lost 2 bases to trimming and J lost 3 bases, with 11 bases between them. CDR1 is MNHNS, CDR2 SASEGT, per germline. The CDR3 has 15 amino acids. The CDR3 region is CASSENTGFNQPQHF. For the CDR3, the DNA is TGTGCCAGCAGTGAAAACACTGGTTTCAATCAGCCCCAGCATTTT.

The V call is TRBV7-9, the J call TRBJ2-3; 10 bases match TRBD1. This CDR3 has 14 residues. Germline loops: CDR1 SEHNR, CDR2 FQNEAQ (reference sequence). The J segment lost 7 bases and the V segment lost 5 bases, leaving 6 bases of the junction unmatched. The CDR3 DNA sequence: TGTGCCAGCAGCGCCGGACAGGGGGTAAATACGCAGTATTTT. The encoded protein is CASSAGQGVNTQYF.

The rearrangement joins TRBV6-1 to TRBJ1-1, with D unresolved. V gave up 3 bases and J gave up 11 bases, with 13 bases separating them. Germline assignment: CDR1 MNHNS and CDR2 SASEGT. This CDR3 has 12 amino acids. The DNA for the CDR3 is TGTGCCAGCAGTGAGCGCAATCTAGGGGCTTTCTTT. Its protein is CASSERNLGAFF.

This chain uses TRBV5-5 with TRBJ2-7; D possibly corresponds to TRBD1 (6 bases). Per germline, CDR1 SGHKS and CDR2 YYEKEE (reference sequence). The CDR3 has 14 amino acids. The germline V and J ends were trimmed by 2 bases and 1 base, with 10 bases remaining between them. The CDR3 coding sequence is TGTGCCAGCAGCTTAACAGGGAATTCCTACGAGCAGTACTTC. Translating gives CASSLTGNSYEQYF.

This clone was found once. V gene TRBV30 combines with J gene TRBJ2-7; TRBD1 agrees at 7 bases. CDR1 is GTSNPN, CDR2 SVGIG, per germline (reference sequence). With V trimmed by 3 bases and J by 4 bases, 12 bases remained unmatched. This CDR3 is 15 amino acids long. In nucleotides, the CDR3 is TGTGCCTGGAGCCTAAATGGGGGACAGTGGTACGAGCAGTACTTC. This sequence encodes CAWSLNGGQWYEQYF. The whole variable domain, filled in from reference TRBV30 and TRBJ2-7, reads SQTIHQWPATLVQPVGSPLSLECTVEGTSNPNLYWYRQAAGRGLQLLFYSVGIGQISSEVPQNLSASRPQDRQFILSSKKLLLSDSGFYLCAWSLNGGQWYEQYFGPGTRLTVT.

The chain joins TRBV29-1 to TRBJ2-3, with 9 bases identical to TRBD1. The germline CDR1 and CDR2 sequences are SQVTM and ANQGSEA. The CDR3 runs to 14 residues. V lost 2 bases to trimming and J lost 8 bases; unmatched junction nucleotides: 8. CDR3 sequence reads: CSVERSQGAGTQYF. CDR3 coding DNA: TGCAGCGTTGAAAGGTCACAGGGGGCGGGTACGCAGTATTTT.

The chain combines TRBV7-9 with TRBJ2-5, with 8 bases identical to TRBD1. Germline assignment: CDR1 SEHNR and CDR2 FQNEAQ (reference sequence). CDR3 length equals 14 residues. Trimming took 3 bases from V and 3 from J; bases not matched to a gene: 3. The CDR3 reads CASSFQGAKETQYF. The DNA for the CDR3 is TGTGCCAGCAGCTTTCAGGGGGCAAAAGAGACCCAGTACTTC.

This chain links TRBV7-3 with TRBJ1-1; D is possibly TRBD1 (6 bases). V shed 5 bases and J shed 0 bases, with 10 bases lying between them. Germline CDR1 and CDR2: SGHTA and FQGTGA. The CDR3 contains 14 residues. The CDR3, as DNA: TGTGCCAGCAGCCTACAGGGTATGAACACTGAAGCTTTCTTT. It specifies CASSLQGMNTEAFF.

The CDR3 region has the DNA TGCGCCAGCAAATTTAGGGCGGGAGGGATCCCAACCGGGGAGCTGTTTTTT. Amino acid sequence: CASKFRAGGIPTGELFF. The chain has TRBV10-2 and TRBJ2-2, with 9 bases identical to TRBD2. V was pared by 7 bases and J by 5 bases, with 14 bases of the junction left unmatched. The germline V gene has CDR1 WSHSY and CDR2 SAAADI. The CDR3 spans 17 residues.

This sequence joins TRBV5-1 and TRBJ2-5; a possible D gene is TRBD2 (5 bases). The germline V gene has CDR1 SGHRS and CDR2 YFSETQ. Trimming left V 2 bases short and J 4 bases short, with 9 bases between. This CDR3 has 13 amino acids. This chain's CDR3 is CASSFPGTETQYF. As DNA, the CDR3 is TGCGCCAGCAGCTTTCCGGGAACAGAGACCCAGTACTTC. Full variable domain (remainder filled in from reference TRBV5-1 and TRBJ2-5): KAGVTQTPRYLIKTRGQQVTLSCSPISGHRSVSWYQQTPGQGLQFLFEYFSETQRNKGNFPGRFSGRQFSNSRSEMNVSTLELGDSALYLCASSFPGTETQYFGPGTRLLVL.

The rearrangement links TRBV5-1 to TRBJ1-2, with D possibly TRBD1 on 6 matching bases. Trimming stripped 5 bases from V and 7 bases from J, with 18 bases between. The CDR3 consists of 14 residues. CDR1 and CDR2 from the germline V gene are SGHRS and YFSETQ. The CDR3 DNA sequence: TGCGCCAGCAGACTCCAAGTACAGGGCGGTGGCTACACCTTC. Its protein product is CASRLQVQGGGYTF.

The genes are TRBV19 and TRBJ1-1; tentatively, D is TRBD1 (5 bases). The CDR3 is made up of 14 amino acids. V was pared by 4 bases and J by 3 bases, with 12 bases between. In germline, CDR1 is LNHDA, CDR2 SQIVND (reference sequence). The chain's CDR3 is CASSSGTADTEAFF. CDR3 bases: TGTGCCAGTAGTAGCGGGACGGCAGACACTGAAGCTTTCTTT.

The rearrangement uses TRBV7-9 and TRBJ2-1, with 11 bases fitting TRBD1. The CDR3 loop spans 15 amino acids. V was clipped by 5 bases and J by 7 bases; unmatched bases: 7. CDR1 and CDR2 (germline): SEHNR, FQNEAQ (reference sequence). The CDR3: CASSPGQGVGNEQFF. The CDR3 nucleotides read TGTGCCAGCAGCCCGGGACAGGGGGTCGGGAATGAGCAGTTCTTC.

The rearrangement uses TRBV4-1 and TRBJ2-7; D perhaps matches TRBD1 (6 bases). This CDR3 has 15 residues. The V end was cut by 1 base, the J end by 4 bases, with 14 bases between. CDR1 and CDR2 from the germline V gene are MGHRA and YSYEKL. CDR3 in amino acids: CASSQGKGQWYEQYF. The CDR3 DNA reads as TGCGCCAGCAGCCAAGGAAAAGGACAGTGGTACGAGCAGTACTTC.

The chain carries TRBV10-1 and TRBJ2-3; 7 bases are shared with TRBD2. The CDR3 consists of 17 residues. Germline CDR1 is WNHNN and CDR2 is SYGVQD (reference sequence). The trim removed 3 bases at V and 1 base at J, leaving 10 bases unmatched. CDR3 protein: CASSDPTTSRGTDTQYF. The CDR3 DNA follows: TGCGCCAGCAGTGACCCCACGACTAGCCGCGGCACAGATACGCAGTATTTT.

V usage is TRBV10-1 and J usage is TRBJ2-3; 7 nucleotides align to TRBD2. The CDR3 consists of 13 residues. V shed 8 bases, J shed 5 bases, and the junction held 7 bases outside the gene matches. Germline V gene lookup returns CDR1 WNHNN and CDR2 SYGVQD (reference sequence). This CDR3 is CASQSGNGDTQYF. CDR3 nucleotide sequence: TGCGCCAGCCAAAGCGGGAATGGAGATACGCAGTATTTT.

The chain is built from TRBV4-1 and TRBJ2-5, with D unresolved. Between the trimmed V and J ends, which lost 0 bases and 3 bases, there was a span of 5 bases. The CDR3 has 13 amino acids. Germline CDR1 MGHRA, CDR2 YSYEKL. The CDR3 protein is CASSQDGEETQYF. The CDR3 nucleotides read TGCGCCAGCAGCCAAGATGGTGAAGAGACCCAGTACTTC.

This chain uses TRBV10-3 with TRBJ2-1, with 11 bases identical to TRBD2. This CDR3 has 16 residues. CDR1 is ENHRY and CDR2 is SYGVKD in the germline V gene. Trimming cost V 4 bases and J 3 bases; bases outside gene matches: 5. The CDR3 bases are TGTGCCATCAGTGCGCTAGCGGGAGGATTCTACAATGAGCAGTTCTTC. Translating gives CAISALAGGFYNEQFF.

The chain uses TRBV19 and TRBJ1-1, with D possibly being TRBD1 (6 bases). Trimming left V 6 bases short and J 4 bases short, with 18 bases between. This CDR3 is built from 15 residues. Germline assignment: CDR1 LNHDA and CDR2 SQIVND (reference sequence). CDR3 coding DNA: TGTGCCAGTAGGGATGCACAGGGTAGAAGCACTGAAGCTTTCTTT. Its protein is CASRDAQGRSTEAFF.

This clone showed up just once. The chain has TRBV19 and TRBJ2-7, with D maybe TRBD1 (5 bases). The CDR3 contains 13 residues. The V and J ends lost 6 bases and 3 bases respectively, with 12 bases between them. Germline CDR1 and CDR2: LNHDA and SQIVND (reference sequence). CDR3 residues: CASRRTINYEQYF. The CDR3 coding sequence is TGTGCCAGTAGGCGGACAATTAACTACGAGCAGTACTTC.

The chain couples TRBV7-9 to TRBJ2-7; perhaps TRBD1 as D (6 bases). Looked up from germline, CDR1 is SEHNR and CDR2 is FQNEAQ (reference sequence). This CDR3 is built from 13 residues. Trimming removed 5 bases at V and 3 bases at J, with 11 bases between. In nucleotides, the CDR3 is TGTGCCAGCAGCCCAACGGACAGCTACGAGCAGTACTTC. Protein sequence: CASSPTDSYEQYF.

V and J are TRBV6-5 and TRBJ2-1; perhaps D is TRBD1 or TRBD2 (5 bases each). Germline CDR1 MNHEY, CDR2 SVGAGI. This CDR3 contains 15 residues. Trimming removed 0 bases from V and 4 bases from J, with 10 bases in between. This chain's CDR3 is CASSYSSGPYNEQFF. CDR3 bases: TGTGCCAGCAGTTACTCGTCGGGGCCGTACAATGAGCAGTTCTTC.

The chain has TRBV5-4 and TRBJ1-2; perhaps TRBD1 as D (6 bases). CDR3 length: 14 amino acids. Deletions cut 4 bases from V and 3 bases from J, with 13 bases between. CDR1 is SGHNT and CDR2 is YYREEE in the germline V gene (reference sequence). The CDR3 bases are TGTGCCAGCAGCCCGTCGACAGGAGACTATGGCTACACCTTC. It translates to CASSPSTGDYGYTF.

The rearrangement uses TRBV5-4 and TRBJ1-6; a weak D match, TRBD1 (6 bases). V dropped 7 bases and J dropped 7 bases, with 15 bases sitting between them. This CDR3 is 14 amino acids long. CDR1 and CDR2 (germline): SGHNT, YYREEE (reference sequence). The CDR3 spells CASGLGGANSPLHF. CDR3 in DNA: TGTGCCAGCGGATTGGGGGGCGCGAATTCACCCCTCCACTTT.